This T cell receptor (beta chain) was sequenced for a study of T-cell memory formation after mild COVID-19. Study background: Clustering of TCRs was largely donor specific. Notes on the study in general: Contracting clones localized mainly to CM and EM when CD4+ and mainly to EMRA when CD8+. That cross-reactive memory joined was suggested by some responding clones appearing in pre-infection memory.

TCRdb recomputed calls from the 5' RACE reads with MiXCR, one row per CDR3 protein. Found here are 290,000 or so distinct CDR3 sequences, roughly a fifth of them singletons; the top ten hold about 21%. This clonotype was recorded a few times. Its antigen is still unknown. The V and J ends lost 0 bases and 7 bases respectively, with 12 bases between them. Germline V CDR1 and CDR2: MGHRA, YSYEKL. The CDR3 extends over 14 amino acids. The TCR sequence derives from a man between 18 and 35 years old who had mild COVID-19 (a few samples of this study predate the infection). Cell type and time point are not known. V and J are TRBV4-1 and TRBJ1-2, with no clear D. The sequenced material came from PBMCs or a T cell subset sorted from them (not recorded which). CDR3 bases: TGCGCCAGCAGCCAAGATCCGTGGGTAGGTGGCTACACCTTC. The encoded protein is CASSQDPWVGGYTF.